The 7 T cell receptor beta chains below come from one sample, sequenced in a study of T cell responses to AZD1222 COVID-19 vaccine. Sequencing was performed with immunoSEQ multiplex PCR; in TCRdb, only in-frame clones are kept and a portion is missing. The table records 65,000 to 100,000 clones, around 81% of them present only once. The sample here was peripheral blood, taken on day 0 of AZD1222 vaccination. The receptors originated from an adult in good health.

This chain links TRBV2 with TRBJ2-1, with 12 bases that match TRBD2. The CDR3 contains 14 residues. After removal of 8 bases from V and 7 bases from J, the junction contained 6 bases not matched to a gene. CDR1 is SNHLY and CDR2 is FYNNEI in the germline V gene. CDR3 DNA sequence: TGTGCCAGCCTAGCGGGGGGGCCTCCGAATGAGCAGTTCTTC. Translation: CASLAGGPPNEQFF.

The chain joins TRBV3-1 (or the pseudogene TRBV3-2) to TRBJ2-1; D perhaps matches TRBD1 (5 bases). Germline CDR1 reads LGHDT; CDR2 reads YNNKEL (reference sequence). Between the trimmed V and J ends, which lost 2 bases and 12 bases, there was a span of 11 bases. The CDR3 is made up of 12 amino acids. Written as DNA, the CDR3 is TGTGCCAGCAGCCAAATCACCCAGGGGCAGTTCTTC. Amino acid sequence: CASSQITQGQFF.

CDR3 in DNA: TGTGCCAGCAGCCAGATTGAGGCCGGGGAGCTGTTTTTT. Amino acids: CASSQIEAGELFF. This sequence joins TRBV3-1 (or the pseudogene TRBV3-2) and TRBJ2-2; D is unclear. V gave up 3 bases and J gave up 6 bases, with 8 bases separating them. Germline loops: CDR1 LGHDT, CDR2 YNNKEL (reference sequence). The CDR3 is 13 amino acids.

This clone was found a few times. The chain uses TRBV27 and TRBJ1-1; D perhaps matches TRBD1 (5 bases). Trimming took 1 base from V and 0 from J, leaving 9 bases between them. The CDR3 sequence is 15 residues long. The germline gives CDR1 MNHEY, CDR2 SMNVEV (reference sequence). The CDR3 is CASSLFDSLNTEAFF. DNA of the CDR3: TGTGCCAGCAGTTTATTTGACAGCCTGAACACTGAAGCTTTCTTT.

Remarks on this clone: One end of the junction does not line up with germline, which may come from a read error. V usage is TRBV10-3 and J usage is TRBJ1-5; 9 nucleotides match TRBD1. CDR1 and CDR2 (germline): ENHRY, SYGVKD. The CDR3 covers 17 residues. This chain's CDR3 is CAISGAGTGFGNQPQHF. The CDR3 region has the DNA TGTGCTATCAGTGGGGCCGGGACAGGGTTCGGTAATCAGCCCCAGCATTTT.

A word on this clone: Other DNA variants within this sample encode the same CDR3. The gene calls are TRBV2 and TRBJ2-7, with a tentative D call TRBD1 (5 bases). This CDR3 contains 11 residues. The germline V gene has CDR1 SNHLY and CDR2 FYNNEI. V was clipped by 9 bases and J by 1 base, with 7 bases between them. CDR3 in DNA: TGTGCCAGTGGGGCGTCCTACGAGCAGTACTTC. This sequence encodes CASGASYEQYF.

This clone was seen a single time. The chain combines TRBV4-1 with TRBJ2-7; maybe TRBD2 (5 bases). The CDR3 spans 13 residues. V was trimmed by 0 bases and J by 3 bases, leaving 6 bases between them. CDR1 and CDR2 (germline): MGHRA, YSYEKL. Here the CDR3 reads CASSQEEGYEQYF. In nucleotides, the CDR3 is TGCGCCAGCAGCCAAGAAGAGGGCTACGAGCAGTACTTC.